The 10 T cell receptor beta chains given below trace back to one sample, sequenced in a study of technical replicates of blood from several donors. Assay: immunoSEQ multiplex PCR; the TCRdb copy retains only in-frame clones and omits some. The sample contains around 57,000 clones, around 94% of which appear only once. The sequenced sample was T cells isolated from PBMCs. The receptors were gathered from a human donor in good health.

This rearrangement joins TRBV11-2 to TRBJ2-7; 7 bases are a match to TRBD1. Germline CDR1 reads SGHAT; CDR2 reads FQNNGV. The V gene end was trimmed by 1 base and the J gene end by 2 bases; junction bases not matched to a gene: 5. This CDR3 contains 15 residues. CDR3 residues: CASSLGGTDPYEQYF. CDR3 bases: TGTGCCAGCAGCTTAGGGGGGACAGATCCCTACGAGCAGTACTTC.

This chain links TRBV28 with TRBJ1-2, with 9 bases lining up with TRBD1. J gave up 6 bases and V 0 bases, and 5 bases lay outside the gene matches. CDR1 and CDR2 from the germline V gene are MDHEN and SYDVKM. The CDR3 runs 15 residues. DNA of the CDR3: TGTGCCAGCAGTTTATGGGGACAGGGTAATCATGGCTACACCTTC. Amino acids: CASSLWGQGNHGYTF.

Comments on this clone: At one of its ends the junction is not consistent with the germline gene, which may arise from a read error. This sequence joins TRBV28 and TRBJ1-1, with a possible D match to TRBD1 (5 bases). The CDR3 consists of 10 residues. Per the germline V gene, CDR1 is MDHEN and CDR2 is SYDVKM. The CDR3 nucleotides are TGTGCCAGCGGAAAATTGACAGCAGCTTTT. Protein product: CASGKLTAAF.

The chain recombines TRBV6-5 with TRBJ1-1; tentative D call: TRBD1 (5 bases). From germline, CDR1 is MNHEY and CDR2 SVGAGI. V was pared by 0 bases and J by 7 bases, with 12 bases between. The CDR3 length is 14 residues. CDR3 sequence (DNA): TGTGCCAGCAGTTACTCAGTAAGCAGGGTTGAAGCTTTCTTT. Translating gives CASSYSVSRVEAFF.

J is TRBJ2-1 and V is TRBV28, with TRBD2 identical over 12 bases. Germline-derived CDR1 and CDR2 are MDHEN and SYDVKM. The V and J ends lost 4 bases and 8 bases, in that order; junction bases with no gene match: 3. The CDR3 is made up of 14 amino acids. CDR3 amino acids: CASSSSGRGDEQFF. The CDR3 coding sequence is TGTGCCAGCAGTTCTAGCGGGAGGGGCGATGAGCAGTTCTTC.

V usage is TRBV28 and J usage is TRBJ2-3; 9 bases match TRBD2. The germline CDR1 and CDR2 sequences are MDHEN and SYDVKM. V dropped 6 bases and J dropped 4; count of bases not matched to a gene: 17. CDR3 length: 18 amino acids. The CDR3 reads CASSPGSGGRASADTQYF. CDR3 coding DNA: TGTGCCAGCAGCCCCGGGTCGGGCGGGAGGGCCTCGGCAGATACGCAGTATTTT.

The J gene is TRBJ2-1, the V gene TRBV28, with TRBD2 matching over 11 bases. The CDR3 is made up of 16 amino acids. Germline-derived CDR1 and CDR2 are MDHEN and SYDVKM. Trimming at V came to 6 bases and at J to 12 bases, leaving 16 bases not matched to a gene. The CDR3 coding sequence is TGTGCCAGCAGCGCACTAGCGGGAGAGAGTGGGAACGCGCAGTTCTTC. This codes for CASSALAGESGNAQFF. The full variable domain, its missing parts supplied by reference TRBV28 and TRBJ2-1, is DVKVTQSSRYLVKRTGEKVFLECVQDMDHENMFWYRQDPGLGLRLIYFSYDVKMKEKGDIPEGYSVSREKKERFSLILESASTNQTSMYLCASSALAGESGNAQFFGPGTRLTVL.

This sequence joins TRBV10-1 and TRBJ2-1; 7 nucleotides match TRBD2. V lost 0 bases to trimming and J lost 4 bases; unmatched junction nucleotides: 6. Germline-derived CDR1 and CDR2 are WNHNN and SYGVQD (reference sequence). The length of the CDR3 is 16 residues. CDR3 protein: CASSESFRGVYNEQFF. DNA for the CDR3: TGCGCCAGCAGTGAGTCGTTTCGGGGGGTGTACAATGAGCAGTTCTTC.

V and J are TRBV7-9 and TRBJ1-1; D ambiguous. The CDR3 length is 13 residues. Germline-derived CDR1 and CDR2 are SEHNR and FQNEAQ (reference sequence). V lost 5 bases and J 8 bases, leaving 15 bases between the germline ends. CDR3 residues: CASSPPDPGEAFF. DNA for the CDR3: TGTGCCAGCAGCCCCCCCGATCCGGGAGAAGCTTTCTTT.

This rearrangement joins TRBV6-5 to TRBJ1-2; TRBD1 might be the D (5 bases). Germline CDR1 reads MNHEY; CDR2 reads SVGAGI. Trimming removed 0 bases from V and 2 bases from J, with 10 bases in between. The CDR3 is 15 residues long. This CDR3 reads CASSYSEGRNYGYTF. The CDR3 DNA is TGTGCCAGCAGTTACTCGGAGGGGCGGAACTATGGCTACACCTTC.